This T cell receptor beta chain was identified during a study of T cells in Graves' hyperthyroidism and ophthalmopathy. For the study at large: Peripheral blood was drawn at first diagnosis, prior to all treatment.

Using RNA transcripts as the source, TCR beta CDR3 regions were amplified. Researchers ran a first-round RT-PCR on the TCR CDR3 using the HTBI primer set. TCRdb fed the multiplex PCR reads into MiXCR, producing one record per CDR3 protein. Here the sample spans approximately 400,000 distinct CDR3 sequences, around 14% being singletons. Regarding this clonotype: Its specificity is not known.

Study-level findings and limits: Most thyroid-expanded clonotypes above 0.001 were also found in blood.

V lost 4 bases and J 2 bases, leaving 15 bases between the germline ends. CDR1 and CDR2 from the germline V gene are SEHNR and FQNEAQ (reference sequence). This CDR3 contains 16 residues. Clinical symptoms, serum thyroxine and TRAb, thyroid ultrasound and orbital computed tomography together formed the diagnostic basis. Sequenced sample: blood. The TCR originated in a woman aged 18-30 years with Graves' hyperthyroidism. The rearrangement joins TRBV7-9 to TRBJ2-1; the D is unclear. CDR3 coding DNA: TGTGCCAGCAGCTCCCGTTTTCCTTTTCCCTACAATGAGCAGTTCTTC. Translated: CASSSRFPFPYNEQFF.